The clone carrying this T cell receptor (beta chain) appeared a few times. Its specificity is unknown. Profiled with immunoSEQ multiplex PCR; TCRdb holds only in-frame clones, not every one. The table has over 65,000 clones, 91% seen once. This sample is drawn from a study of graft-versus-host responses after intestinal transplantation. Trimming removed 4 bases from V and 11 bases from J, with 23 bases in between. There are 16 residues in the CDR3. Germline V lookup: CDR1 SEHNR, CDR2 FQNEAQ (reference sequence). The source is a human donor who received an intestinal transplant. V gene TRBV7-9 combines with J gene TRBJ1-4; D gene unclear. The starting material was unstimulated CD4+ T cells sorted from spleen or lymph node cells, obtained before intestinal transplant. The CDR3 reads CASSSSTGSGFEKLFF. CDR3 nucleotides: TGTGCCAGCAGCTCCTCCACGGGAAGCGGGTTTGAGAAACTGTTTTTT.